These T cell receptor beta chains were read from a single sample in a study of beta chain features in type 1 diabetes. Sequencing used immunoSEQ multiplex PCR; TCRdb keeps in-frame clones, though not all of them. The sample records about 240,000 clones, 27% being singletons. The sequencing input was central memory CD4+ T cells from blood. The receptors here all came from a man between 25 and 39 years old in good health. Each CDR3 is given with its conserved first and last residue.

V gene	J gene	CDR3 protein
TRBV29-1	TRBJ1-3	CSAWERAAGNTIYF
TRBV30	TRBJ2-1	CAWSPGLPHNEQFF
TRBV30	TRBJ2-1	CACPGLAVYNEQFF
TRBV7-9	TRBJ2-7	CASSLQGVSAEQYF
TRBV29-1	TRBJ1-2	CSVESPRAGSNYGYTF
TRBV30	TRBJ2-3	CAWTPLGTIPYF
TRBV25-1	TRBJ2-7	CASRKQGNYEQYF
TRBV15	TRBJ2-1	CATSRTGLASGGFF
TRBV7-9	TRBJ1-1	CASSLTDSGTEAFF
TRBV2	TRBJ2-3	CASSPSPGEADTQYF
TRBV18	TRBJ2-2	CASPLSDSINGELFF
TRBV4-2	TRBJ1-6	CASSPPGHPGDSPLHF
TRBV5-1	TRBJ1-4	CASSRDNEKLFF